This TCR beta chain derives from a study of identical twins. TCRdb reanalysed the 5' RACE reads using MiXCR and keeps one entry per CDR3 protein. This table holds fewer than 500,000 distinct CDR3 sequences, roughly an eighth found once. Germline V gene data show CDR1 as MRHNA and CDR2 as SNTAGT. Losses at the gene ends were 3 bases for V and 2 bases for J; bases not matched to a gene: 5. The CDR3 extends over 15 amino acids. This clonotype was seen more than once but under ten times. Its matching antigen is unknown. Study conclusions and caveats: Abundant beta clonotypes from cord blood bore fewer insertions; memory repertoires lacked this pattern. Zero-insertion findings could be partly confounded by invariant cells (MAIT and iNKT cells). Out-of-frame alpha sequences that twins shared showed excess low generation probability.

These data are also associated with another study on yellow fever vaccine responses in identical twins.

The sequencing sample was made of CD4+ T cells sorted from blood. The chain links TRBV6-4 to TRBJ2-7; 9 bases fit TRBD1. This receptor was identified in a woman under 30 in good health. The CDR3 region is CASSEGTGPPYEQYF. The CDR3 region has the DNA TGTGCCAGCAGTGAAGGGACAGGGCCCCCCTACGAGCAGTACTTC.